These T cell receptor beta chains were read from a single sample in a study of T cell responses to AZD1222 COVID-19 vaccine. Profiled with immunoSEQ multiplex PCR; TCRdb holds only in-frame clones, not every one. Of around 150,000 clones listed, 90% to 95% were seen once; the top ten hold approximately 1.3%. Material: peripheral blood, obtained 28 days after the second AZD1222 dose. These receptors were taken from an adult who received the AZD1222 COVID-19 vaccine. Each CDR3 is given with its conserved first and last residue. A D gene is named only where the DNA matches it firmly. Size is stated for part of the rows, as once, few or many counts, or as a class when the clone is expanded.

cdr3_length	v_call	j_call	clone_size	d_call	cdr3_nt	cdr3_aa
14	TRBV10-3	TRBJ2-2	-	-	TGTGCCATCAGTGAGTCGGGTTGGGCCGGGGAGCTGTTTTTT	CAISESGWAGELFF
18	TRBV4-1	TRBJ2-5	-	-	TGCGCCAGCAGCCAAGATCCCGGGGGTTATTCAGACCAAGAGACCCAGTACTTC	CASSQDPGGYSDQETQYF
15	TRBV2	TRBJ1-2	-	-	TGTGCCAGCAGTGATCCCGACAGGCCAATCTATGGCTACACCTTC	CASSDPDRPIYGYTF
15	TRBV6-5	TRBJ2-5	-	-	TGTGCCAGCCTCCCGGCTCTGCTAGGAAAAGAGACCCAGTACTTC	CASLPALLGKETQYF
16	TRBV9	TRBJ2-7	-	TRBD1	TGTGCCAGCAGCGCGTCTCCGGGACAGGGTATCTACGAGCAGTACTTC	CASSASPGQGIYEQYF
13	TRBV27	TRBJ1-5	once	-	TGTGCCAGCAGTTTAATAGCCGACCGGCCCCAGCATTTT	CASSLIADRPQHF
13	TRBV11-2	TRBJ1-2	-	-	TGTGCCAGCAGCTTCTCAGGGGACTATGGCTACACCTTC	CASSFSGDYGYTF
17	TRBV3-1/TRBV3-2	TRBJ2-2	-	-	TGTGCCAGCAGTCCAGGAGTGGGTAAAGGGAACACCGGGGAGCTGTTTTTT	CASSPGVGKGNTGELFF
17	TRBV9	TRBJ1-2	-	TRBD1	TGTGCCAGCAGCGCATCCGCCCGGGACAGTCATAACTATGGCTACACCTTC	CASSASARDSHNYGYTF
11	TRBV3-1/TRBV3-2	TRBJ1-1	-	-	TGTGCCAGCAGCCAGCAGACTGAAGCTTTCTTT	CASSQQTEAFF
14	TRBV6-2/TRBV6-3	TRBJ2-7	-	-	TGTGCCAGCAGTTATCCCATGCAAGCCTACGAGCAGTACTTC	CASSYPMQAYEQYF
13	TRBV2	TRBJ1-2	-	-	TGTGCCAGCAGTGGAACGGTCCCTAATGGCTACACCTTC	CASSGTVPNGYTF
17	TRBV21-1	TRBJ2-3	-	-	TGTGCCAGCAACGCGGGACTAGCGGGACGGATCACAGATACGCAGTATTTT	CASNAGLAGRITDTQYF
13	TRBV27	TRBJ2-7	-	-	TGTGCCAGCAGTTTAGCCCCCCCCTACGAGCAGTACTTC	CASSLAPPYEQYF
15	TRBV9	TRBJ2-2	-	-	TGTGCCAGCAGCCCTACGGACCCCTTCACCGGGGAGCTGTTTTTT	CASSPTDPFTGELFF
11	TRBV5-1	TRBJ2-5	once	-	TGCGCCAGCAGCATAGAAGAGACCCAGTACTTC	CASSIEETQYF
11	TRBV20-1	TRBJ2-7	-	-	TGCAGTGCTAGGGGTGTTGACGAGCAGTACTTC	CSARGVDEQYF
14	TRBV4-3	TRBJ2-2	-	-	TGCGCCAGCTCCCAGGGACCGAACACCGGGGAGCTGTTTTTT	CASSQGPNTGELFF
15	TRBV6-5	TRBJ2-1	-	TRBD2	TGTGCCAGCAGGGCGGGGGGGCCCCCGAGCAATGAGCAGTTCTTC	CASRAGGPPSNEQFF
13	TRBV5-1	TRBJ2-7	-	TRBD1	TGCGCCAGCAGCCCGGGACAGCGCAACGAGCAGTACTTC	CASSPGQRNEQYF
17	TRBV7-3	TRBJ2-6	-	TRBD1	TGTGCCAGCAGCCACGGGACAGGGGGCTCTGGGGCCAACGTCCTGACTTTC	CASSHGTGGSGANVLTF
13	TRBV6-5	TRBJ1-6	once	-	TGTGCCAGCGCTGAATCAGGGAATTCACCCCTCCACTTT	CASAESGNSPLHF
15	TRBV7-8	TRBJ2-3	-	-	TGTGCCAGCAGCTTAGCCTCCTTTGAATTCGATACGCAGTATTTT	CASSLASFEFDTQYF
18	TRBV27	TRBJ1-1	-	TRBD1	TGTGCCAGCAGTTTATTTTTCCGGGACAGGGGTTTGGACACTGAAGCTTTCTTT	CASSLFFRDRGLDTEAFF
15	TRBV18	TRBJ2-6	-	-	TGTGCCAGCTCACCAGGGGCGGGAGGGGCCAACGTCCTGACTTTC	CASSPGAGGANVLTF
15	TRBV5-4	TRBJ1-1	-	-	TGTGCCAGCAGCTTGGGAGGGGTAGGCGACACTGAAGCTTTCTTT	CASSLGGVGDTEAFF
10	TRBV12-3/TRBV12-4	TRBJ2-3	-	-	TGTGCCAGCAGGGAGACAACGATGTATTTT	CASRETTMYF
18	TRBV19	TRBJ2-1	many	TRBD2	TGTGCCAGTAGTATCAGGGCTAGCGGGAGCATTTCCTACAATGAGCAGTTCTTC	CASSIRASGSISYNEQFF
15	TRBV28	TRBJ2-3	-	TRBD2	TGTGCCAGCAGTTTATACGGGGGGAGCACAGATACGCAGTATTTT	CASSLYGGSTDTQYF
12	TRBV7-9	TRBJ1-2	-	-	TGTGCCAGCAGCTTAGGGGTCTATGGCTACACCTTC	CASSLGVYGYTF
14	TRBV7-9	TRBJ2-7	-	-	TGTGCCAGCAGAGTAAGCGCCGGGGTCTACGAGCAGTACTTC	CASRVSAGVYEQYF
14	TRBV27	TRBJ1-2	few	-	TGTGCCAGCAGTTTATCACAGGGATGGACCGGCTACACCTTC	CASSLSQGWTGYTF
16	TRBV7-3	TRBJ2-2	few	-	TGTGCCAGCAGCTCCCCCGACACTACGAACACCGGGGAGCTGTTTTTT	CASSSPDTTNTGELFF
17	TRBV4-3	TRBJ1-1	few	-	TGCGCCAGCAGCCAAGATCGGAGGGGATCGCATAACACTGAAGCTTTCTTT	CASSQDRRGSHNTEAFF
17	TRBV7-8	TRBJ2-5	-	TRBD2	TGTGCCAGCAGCCCCGGGACTAGCGGGAGAGGGGAAGAGACCCAGTACTTC	CASSPGTSGRGEETQYF
14	TRBV6-2/TRBV6-3	TRBJ1-1	-	-	TGTGCCAGCAGTTACGGGGGGGGGAGCACTGAAGCTTTCTTT	CASSYGGGSTEAFF
16	TRBV21-1	TRBJ2-7	-	-	TGTGCCAGCAGCAAAGAGGTCAGAATCACGGCCTACGAGCAGTACTTC	CASSKEVRITAYEQYF
14	TRBV9	TRBJ1-1	-	TRBD1	TGTGCCAGCAGCGCCGGGACAGGGGTTAGGGGAGCTTTCTTT	CASSAGTGVRGAFF
14	TRBV6-5	TRBJ1-5	few	TRBD1	TGTGCCAGCAGTTCCGACAGGGGAGCTCAGCCCCAGCATTTT	CASSSDRGAQPQHF
15	TRBV25-1	TRBJ1-5	-	-	TGTGCCAGCAGTCTCGCGGGGGAAGGCAATCAGCCCCAGCATTTT	CASSLAGEGNQPQHF
15	TRBV28	TRBJ2-2	-	-	TGTGCCAGTAAAGGGACCCTCTTGAACACCGGGGAGCTGTTTTTT	CASKGTLLNTGELFF
14	TRBV6-6	TRBJ1-3	-	-	TGTGCCAGCAGTTACGGAGAGGCTGGAAACACCATATATTTT	CASSYGEAGNTIYF
16	TRBV28	TRBJ2-1	-	TRBD1	TGTGCCAGCAGTTTCAGTGGGGACAGGGTCTACAATGAGCAGTTCTTC	CASSFSGDRVYNEQFF
12	TRBV7-6	TRBJ1-3	-	-	TGTGCCAGCAGCCCATCTGGAAACACCATATATTTT	CASSPSGNTIYF
12	TRBV6-1	TRBJ1-1	-	-	TGTGCCAGCAGTGAAATCGACACTGAAGCTTTCTTT	CASSEIDTEAFF
15	TRBV7-8	TRBJ1-5	once	TRBD1	TGTGCCAGCAGCTATGGACAGGGGAGTAGTCAGCCCCAGCATTTT	CASSYGQGSSQPQHF
13	TRBV3-1/TRBV3-2	TRBJ1-2	-	-	TGTGCCAGCAGCCACGGACCGAGCTATGGCTACACCTTC	CASSHGPSYGYTF
14	TRBV7-2	TRBJ2-1	-	TRBD2	TGTGCCAGCAGCTTAGTTGGGACTAGGAGTGAGCAGTTCTTC	CASSLVGTRSEQFF
15	TRBV7-3	TRBJ2-3	-	-	TGTGCCAGCAGCTTGGACGGGGTTAGCACAGATACGCAGTATTTT	CASSLDGVSTDTQYF
13	TRBV6-5	TRBJ1-6	-	TRBD1	TGTGCCGCGCGACAGGGCAATAATTCACCCCTCCACTTT	CAARQGNNSPLHF
14	TRBV10-3	TRBJ1-6	-	-	TGTGCCATCAGTGAGAGGTTGGATAATTCACCCCTCCACTTT	CAISERLDNSPLHF